The rows below give T cell receptor beta chains drawn from one sample of a study of cytomegalovirus exposure and HLA in healthy donors. TCRdb's table, derived via immunoSEQ multiplex PCR, lists solely in-frame clones and lacks some. The sample lists 67,000 or so clones, 94% occurring once. What was sequenced was PBMCs. These receptors were taken from a man between 18 and 29 years old in good health and CMV-seropositive. CDR3s leave out the opening cysteine and the closing phenylalanine or tryptophan. The order of the fields is V gene, J gene, CDR3 protein.

V gene: TRBV28; J gene: TRBJ2-7; CDR3 protein: ASSPRQGIGYYEQY
V gene: TRBV6-5; J gene: TRBJ2-6; CDR3 protein: ASTFSLSGANVLT
V gene: TRBV2; J gene: TRBJ1-2; CDR3 protein: ASSEDRGGPNYGYT
V gene: TRBV4-1; J gene: TRBJ2-7; CDR3 protein: ASSQVRGEQY
V gene: TRBV19; J gene: TRBJ1-5; CDR3 protein: ASSIQDIYQPQH
V gene: TRBV28; J gene: TRBJ1-1; CDR3 protein: ASSSIGQGGSIAF
V gene: TRBV6-5; J gene: TRBJ1-4; CDR3 protein: ASSSQGVGNEKLF
V gene: TRBV6-5; J gene: TRBJ1-2; CDR3 protein: ATFTGEFGGYT
V gene: TRBV7-2; J gene: TRBJ1-2; CDR3 protein: ASSLNPGQGNGYT
V gene: TRBV27; J gene: TRBJ1-1; CDR3 protein: ASPEGRTEAF
V gene: TRBV9; J gene: TRBJ2-1; CDR3 protein: ASSPRLAPYNEQF